The 8 T cell receptor beta chains given below trace back to one sample, sequenced in a study of control samples from healthy donors and cancer patients. The method was immunoSEQ multiplex PCR; TCRdb's version includes in-frame clones alone and lacks a portion of them. The sample has approximately 230,000 clones, about 80% seen once. The sample consisted of PBMCs. Receptors originate from a woman aged 60-75 years with lung cancer.

The rearrangement uses TRBV19 and TRBJ1-1; 7 nucleotides line up with TRBD1. Germline V gene sequence: CDR1 LNHDA, CDR2 SQIVND (reference sequence). The CDR3 is 15 residues long. V trimming: 4 bases; J trimming: 1 base; junction bases outside the gene matches: 6. The DNA for the CDR3 is TGTGCCAGTAGTAGACAGGGTGCACCGAACACTGAAGCTTTCTTT. This translates into CASSRQGAPNTEAFF.

This chain connects TRBV6-2 or TRBV6-3 to TRBJ1-2, with 11 bases identical to TRBD1. CDR3 length: 14 residues. Germline CDR1 MNHEY, CDR2 SVGEGT. V lost 2 bases to trimming and J lost 9 bases; unmatched junction nucleotides: 5. In DNA, the CDR3 is TGTGCCAGCAGTTACCAGGGACAGGGGGTTCGCTACACCTTC. It encodes CASSYQGQGVRYTF.

This clone showed up just once. The V and J genes are TRBV9 and TRBJ1-6; D is possibly TRBD1 (5 bases). The CDR3 extends over 17 amino acids. V dropped 1 base and J dropped 7 bases, with 18 bases sitting between them. The germline V gene encodes CDR1 SGDLS and CDR2 YYNGEE. The CDR3 sequence is CASSVRGDAGANSPLHF. CDR3 in DNA: TGTGCCAGCAGCGTACGGGGGGACGCCGGAGCCAATTCACCCCTCCACTTT.

This chain joins TRBV19 and TRBJ1-5; a weak D match, TRBD1 (6 bases). The V end was cut by 6 bases, the J end by 3 bases, with 9 bases between. The CDR3 length is 13 residues. Looked up from germline, CDR1 is LNHDA and CDR2 is SQIVND (reference sequence). As DNA, the CDR3 is TGTGCCAGTAGCCAGGGGTACAATCAGCCCCAGCATTTT. Translated, it gives CASSQGYNQPQHF.

The gene calls are TRBV7-3 and TRBJ1-2; a weak D match, TRBD1 (5 bases). Germline values: CDR1 SGHTA, CDR2 FQGTGA. Trimming removed 3 bases from V and 0 bases from J, with 11 bases in between. CDR3 length equals 15 residues. CDR3 coding DNA: TGTGCCAGCAGCTTGCTGGGGCGGACTAACTATGGCTACACCTTC. This sequence encodes CASSLLGRTNYGYTF.

The rearrangement links TRBV28 to TRBJ2-6; D is ambiguous. Trimming took 6 bases from V and 0 from J, leaving 6 bases between them. In germline, CDR1 is MDHEN, CDR2 SYDVKM. The CDR3 contains 14 residues. CDR3 DNA sequence: TGTGCCAGCAGGTGGAGCTCTGGGGCCAACGTCCTGACTTTC. Translating gives CASRWSSGANVLTF.

This chain connects TRBV7-9 to TRBJ1-5; D is ambiguous. Looked up from germline, CDR1 is SEHNR and CDR2 is FQNEAQ (reference sequence). CDR3 length: 13 residues. V lost 7 bases to trimming and J lost 7 bases, with 14 bases between them. The CDR3 region is CASNSNTGQPQHF. The CDR3 coding sequence is TGTGCCAGCAACTCCAACACGGGACAGCCCCAGCATTTT. Full variable domain (remainder filled in from reference TRBV7-9 and TRBJ1-5): DTGVSQNPRHKITKRGQNVTFRCDPISEHNRLYWYRQTLGQGPEFLTYFQNEAQLEKSRLLSDRFSAERPKGSFSTLEIQRTEQGDSAMYLCASNSNTGQPQHFGDGTRLSIL.

The genes are TRBV11-3 and TRBJ2-1, with D possibly called TRBD1 or TRBD2 (5 bases each). The V and J ends lost 0 bases and 12 bases respectively, with 12 bases between them. Germline lookup yields CDR1 SGHNT and CDR2 YENEEA. This CDR3 has 13 residues. The CDR3 here is CASSLDGTGGQFF. The CDR3 coding sequence is TGTGCCAGCAGCTTAGATGGGACCGGAGGGCAGTTCTTC. Filled out from reference TRBV11-3 and TRBJ2-1, the complete variable domain reads EAGVVQSPRYKIIEKKQPVAFWCNPISGHNTLYWYLQNLGQGPELLIRYENEEAVDDSQLPKDRFSAERLKGVDSTLKIQPAELGDSAVYLCASSLDGTGGQFFGPGTRLTVL.